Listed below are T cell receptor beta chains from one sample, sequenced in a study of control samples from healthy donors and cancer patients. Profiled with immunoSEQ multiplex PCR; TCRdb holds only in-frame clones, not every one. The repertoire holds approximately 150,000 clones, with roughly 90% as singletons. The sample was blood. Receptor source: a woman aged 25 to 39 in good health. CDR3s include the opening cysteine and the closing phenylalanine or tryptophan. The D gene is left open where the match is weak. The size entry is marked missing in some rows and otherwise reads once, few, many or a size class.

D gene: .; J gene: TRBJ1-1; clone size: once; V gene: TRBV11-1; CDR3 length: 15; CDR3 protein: CASRIFPPRETEAFF; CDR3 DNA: TGTGCCAGCAGAATTTTCCCCCCGAGGGAGACTGAAGCTTTCTTT
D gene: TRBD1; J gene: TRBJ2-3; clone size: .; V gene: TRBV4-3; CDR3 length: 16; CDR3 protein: CASSLGQGAITDTQYF; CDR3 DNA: TGCGCCAGCAGCCTAGGACAGGGGGCGATAACAGATACGCAGTATTTT
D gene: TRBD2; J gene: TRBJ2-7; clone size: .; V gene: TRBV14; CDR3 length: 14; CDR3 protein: CASSQEWTSYEQYF; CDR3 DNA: TGTGCCAGCAGCCAAGAGTGGACTAGTTACGAGCAGTACTTC
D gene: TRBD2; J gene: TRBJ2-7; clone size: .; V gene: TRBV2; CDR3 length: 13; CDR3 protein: CASMGTSGYEQYF; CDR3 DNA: TGTGCCAGCATGGGGACTAGCGGCTACGAGCAGTACTTC
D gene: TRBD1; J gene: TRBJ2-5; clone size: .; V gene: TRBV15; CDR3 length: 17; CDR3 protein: CATSRDRRTGGGETQYF; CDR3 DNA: TGTGCCACCAGCAGAGATCGCAGGACAGGGGGCGGGGAGACCCAGTACTTC
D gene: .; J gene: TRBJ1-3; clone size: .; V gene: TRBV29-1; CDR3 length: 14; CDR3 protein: CSVVPGSGGNTIYF; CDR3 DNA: TGCAGCGTTGTCCCAGGTTCAGGGGGAAACACCATATATTTT
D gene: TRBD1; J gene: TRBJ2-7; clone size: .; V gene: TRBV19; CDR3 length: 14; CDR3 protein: CASSSDRGRYEQYF; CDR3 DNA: TGTGCCAGTAGTAGCGACAGGGGGCGGTACGAGCAGTACTTC
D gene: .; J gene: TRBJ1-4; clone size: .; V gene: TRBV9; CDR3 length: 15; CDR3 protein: CASSVDRGGQEKLFF; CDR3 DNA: TGTGCCAGCAGCGTAGATAGGGGAGGACAAGAAAAACTGTTTTTT
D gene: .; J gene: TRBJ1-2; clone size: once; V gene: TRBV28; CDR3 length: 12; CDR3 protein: CASSLRLYHYTF; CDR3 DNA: TGTGCCAGCAGTTTAAGGCTGTATCACTACACCTTC
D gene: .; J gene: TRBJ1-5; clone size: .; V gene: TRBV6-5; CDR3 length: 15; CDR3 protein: CASSLIRQANQPQHF; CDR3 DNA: TGTGCCAGCAGTTTAATAAGACAGGCTAATCAGCCCCAGCATTTT
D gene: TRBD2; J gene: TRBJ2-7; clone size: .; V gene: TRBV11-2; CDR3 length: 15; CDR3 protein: CASSVTSGIDYEQYF; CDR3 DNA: TGTGCCAGCAGCGTTACTAGCGGGATCGACTACGAGCAGTACTTC
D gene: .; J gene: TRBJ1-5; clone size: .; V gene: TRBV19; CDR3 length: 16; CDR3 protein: CASTLSPRYSNQPQHF; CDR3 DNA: TGTGCCAGTACCCTTAGCCCCAGATATAGCAATCAGCCCCAGCATTTT
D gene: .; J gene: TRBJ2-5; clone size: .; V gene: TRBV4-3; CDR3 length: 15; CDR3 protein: CASSQDPRRVGTQYF; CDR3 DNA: TGCGCCAGCAGCCAAGACCCGCGAAGAGTAGGGACCCAGTACTTC
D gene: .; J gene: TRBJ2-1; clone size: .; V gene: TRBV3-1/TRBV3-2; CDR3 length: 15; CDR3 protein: CASSQDRQGKDEQFF; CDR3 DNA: TGTGCCAGCAGCCAAGATCGCCAGGGAAAAGATGAGCAGTTCTTC
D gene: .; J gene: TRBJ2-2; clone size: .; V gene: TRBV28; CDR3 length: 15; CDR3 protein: CASSFSGVNTGELFF; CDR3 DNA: TGTGCCAGCAGTTTCTCAGGGGTTAACACCGGGGAGCTGTTTTTT
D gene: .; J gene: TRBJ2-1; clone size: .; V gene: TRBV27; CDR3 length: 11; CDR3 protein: CASRHINEQFF; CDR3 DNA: TGTGCCAGCAGGCACATAAATGAGCAGTTCTTC
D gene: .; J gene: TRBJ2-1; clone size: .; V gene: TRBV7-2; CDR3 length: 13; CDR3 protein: CASSSGRRNEQFF; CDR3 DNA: TGTGCCAGCAGCTCCGGACGGCGCAATGAGCAGTTCTTC
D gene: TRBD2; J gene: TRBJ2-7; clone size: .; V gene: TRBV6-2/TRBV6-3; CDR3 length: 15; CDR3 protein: CASSKDRLATYEQYF; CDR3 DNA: TGTGCCAGCAGCAAAGACAGACTAGCCACCTACGAGCAGTACTTC
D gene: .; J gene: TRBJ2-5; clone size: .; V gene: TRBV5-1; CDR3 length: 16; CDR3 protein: CASSWGARGEMETQYF; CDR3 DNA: TGCGCCAGCAGCTGGGGTGCCAGGGGAGAGATGGAGACCCAGTACTTC
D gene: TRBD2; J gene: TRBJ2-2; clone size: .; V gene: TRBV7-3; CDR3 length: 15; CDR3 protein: CASSLAGGATGELFF; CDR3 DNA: TGTGCCAGCAGCTTAGCGGGAGGCGCCACCGGGGAGCTGTTTTTT
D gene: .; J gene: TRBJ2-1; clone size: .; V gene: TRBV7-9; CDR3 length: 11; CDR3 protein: CASSLGGGQFF; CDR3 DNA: TGTGCCAGCAGCCTCGGGGGAGGGCAGTTCTTC
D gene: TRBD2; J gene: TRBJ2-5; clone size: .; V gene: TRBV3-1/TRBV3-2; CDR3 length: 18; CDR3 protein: CASSQVYSGRAIQETQYF; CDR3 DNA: TGTGCCAGCAGCCAAGTTTATAGCGGGAGGGCCATCCAAGAGACCCAGTACTTC
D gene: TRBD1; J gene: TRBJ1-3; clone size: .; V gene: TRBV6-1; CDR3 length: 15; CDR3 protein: CASSERRGLGNTIYF; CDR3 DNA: TGTGCCAGCAGTGAAAGAAGGGGGCTAGGAAACACCATATATTTT
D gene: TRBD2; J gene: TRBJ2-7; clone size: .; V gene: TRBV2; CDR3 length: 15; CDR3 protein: CASRGELAGVREQYF; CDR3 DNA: TGTGCCAGCAGAGGGGAACTAGCGGGAGTAAGAGAGCAGTACTTC
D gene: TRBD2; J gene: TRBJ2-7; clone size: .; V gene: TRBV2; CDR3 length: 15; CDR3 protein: CASIGETSGNYEQYF; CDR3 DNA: TGTGCCAGCATTGGGGAGACTAGCGGAAACTACGAGCAGTACTTC
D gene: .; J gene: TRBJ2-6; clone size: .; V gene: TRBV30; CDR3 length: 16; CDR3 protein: CAWSVLGLAGANVLTF; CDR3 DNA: TGTGCCTGGAGTGTACTCGGGTTAGCTGGGGCCAACGTCCTGACTTTC
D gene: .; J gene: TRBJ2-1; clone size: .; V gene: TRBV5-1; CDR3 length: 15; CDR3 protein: CASSLVISSYNEQFF; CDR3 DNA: TGCGCCAGCAGCTTGGTGATAAGCTCCTACAATGAGCAGTTCTTC
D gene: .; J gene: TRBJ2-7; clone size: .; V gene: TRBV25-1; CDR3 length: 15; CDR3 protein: CASSEIGGTTYEQYF; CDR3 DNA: TGTGCCAGCAGTGAAATTGGAGGGACAACATACGAGCAGTACTTC
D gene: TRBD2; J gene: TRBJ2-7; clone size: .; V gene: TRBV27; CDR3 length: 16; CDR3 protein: CASSLSGSGRTYEQYF; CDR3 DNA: TGTGCCAGCAGTTTAAGCGGTAGCGGGAGGACCTACGAGCAGTACTTC
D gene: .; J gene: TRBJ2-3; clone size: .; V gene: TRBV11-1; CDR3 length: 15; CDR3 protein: CASSFGGSGTDTQYF; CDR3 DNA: TGTGCCAGCAGCTTTGGTGGGAGTGGTACAGATACGCAGTATTTT
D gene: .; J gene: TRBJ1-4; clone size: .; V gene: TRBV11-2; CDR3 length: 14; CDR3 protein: CASSWDSGQQGLFF; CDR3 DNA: TGTGCCAGCAGTTGGGACTCGGGGCAACAAGGACTGTTTTTT
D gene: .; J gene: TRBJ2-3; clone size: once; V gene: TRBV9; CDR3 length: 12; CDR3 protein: CASSSAGETQYF; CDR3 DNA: TGTGCCAGCAGCTCCGCCGGGGAGACGCAGTATTTT
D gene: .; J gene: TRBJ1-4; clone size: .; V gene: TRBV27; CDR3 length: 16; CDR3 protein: CASSFGWRTSNEKLFF; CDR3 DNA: TGTGCCAGCAGTTTCGGTTGGAGGACCTCTAATGAAAAACTGTTTTTT
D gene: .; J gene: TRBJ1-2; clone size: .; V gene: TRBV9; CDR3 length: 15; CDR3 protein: CASSAGRGPNYGYTF; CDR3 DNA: TGTGCCAGCAGCGCCGGCCGGGGCCCAAACTATGGCTACACCTTC
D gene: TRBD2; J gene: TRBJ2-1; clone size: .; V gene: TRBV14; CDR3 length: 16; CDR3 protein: CASSQYPGRDINEQFF; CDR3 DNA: TGTGCCAGCAGCCAATACCCCGGGAGGGATATCAATGAGCAGTTCTTC
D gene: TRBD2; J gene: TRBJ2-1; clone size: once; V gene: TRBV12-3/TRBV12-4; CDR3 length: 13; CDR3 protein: CASSFAGDNEQFF; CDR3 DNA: TGTGCCAGCAGTTTTGCGGGAGACAATGAGCAGTTCTTC
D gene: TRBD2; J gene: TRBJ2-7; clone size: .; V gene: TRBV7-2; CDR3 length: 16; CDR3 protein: CASSFTSGGSGYEQYF; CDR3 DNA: TGTGCCAGCAGCTTTACGTCGGGAGGAAGTGGCTACGAGCAGTACTTC
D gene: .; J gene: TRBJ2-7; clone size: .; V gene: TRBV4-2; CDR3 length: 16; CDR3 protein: CASSQGSGLGSYEQYF; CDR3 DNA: TGTGCCAGCAGCCAAGGTAGTGGCTTGGGCTCCTACGAGCAGTACTTC
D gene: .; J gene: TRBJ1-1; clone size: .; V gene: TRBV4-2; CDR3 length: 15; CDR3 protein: CASSPTSRMTTEAFF; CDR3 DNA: TGTGCCAGCAGCCCAACAAGTCGGATGACCACTGAAGCTTTCTTT
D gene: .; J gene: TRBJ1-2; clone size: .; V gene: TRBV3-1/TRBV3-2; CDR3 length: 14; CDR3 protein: CASSQVQGGKGYTF; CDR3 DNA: TGTGCCAGCAGCCAAGTTCAAGGGGGTAAAGGCTACACCTTC
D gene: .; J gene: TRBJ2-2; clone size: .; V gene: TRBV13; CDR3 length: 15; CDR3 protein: CASSLGRAAGGELFF; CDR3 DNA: TGTGCCAGCAGCTTAGGTCGGGCAGCGGGCGGGGAGCTGTTTTTT